The rows below give T cell receptor beta chains drawn from one sample of a study of OX40 agonist ivuxolimab in advanced cancers. TCRdb keeps only in-frame clones here, not all; method: immunoSEQ multiplex PCR. The data show about 54,000 clones, with nearly 80% seen just once and roughly 4% held by the top ten. The sequences come from CD4+ or CD8+ T cells sorted from blood, collected in a trial of the OX40 agonist ivuxolimab. These receptor sequences come from an adult with an advanced solid tumor such as melanoma, head and neck, liver or kidney cancer. CDR3s include the opening cysteine and the closing phenylalanine or tryptophan. The D gene is left open where the match is weak. Not every row has a clone size; where given, it reads once, few, many or a size class.

>NA|TRBV15|TRBJ1-3|NA
CAVYTRGSGNTIYF
TGTGCCGTCTACACAAGGGGCTCTGGAAACACCATATATTTT
>NA|TRBV18|TRBJ2-2|NA
CASSPTRTPAGELFF
TGTGCCAGCTCACCCACTAGAACCCCGGCGGGGGAGCTGTTTTTT
>NA|TRBV7-2|TRBJ2-7|NA
CASSLATALPREQYF
TGTGCCAGCAGCTTAGCGACTGCCCTTCCTAGGGAGCAGTACTTC
>TRBD1|TRBV19|TRBJ1-1|NA
CASSKQGTEAFF
TGTGCCAGTAGTAAACAGGGGACTGAAGCTTTCTTT
>NA|TRBV19|TRBJ1-6|few
CASSILGIYSPLHF
TGTGCCAGTAGTATTCTGGGGATTTATTCACCCCTCCACTTT
>TRBD1|TRBV5-1|TRBJ1-1|once
CASSVTGMGTEAFF
TGCGCCAGCAGCGTGACAGGGATGGGTACTGAAGCTTTCTTT
>TRBD1|TRBV19|TRBJ2-4|NA
CASSIDRQGMNIQYF
TGTGCCAGTAGTATCGACCGACAGGGAATGAACATTCAGTACTTC
>TRBD1|TRBV30|TRBJ1-5|few
CAWSVQGYQPQHF
TGTGCCTGGAGTGTACAGGGGTATCAGCCCCAGCATTTT
>NA|TRBV5-6|TRBJ1-3|NA
CASSVRGSGNTIYF
TGTGCCAGCAGCGTAAGAGGCTCTGGAAACACCATATATTTT
>TRBD1|TRBV19|TRBJ2-1|NA
CASRAQAGGYNEQFF
TGTGCCAGTCGCGCTCAGGCAGGGGGATACAATGAGCAGTTCTTC
>TRBD1|TRBV23-1|TRBJ1-5|NA
CASSQSRQGAQIQPQHF
TGCGCCAGCAGTCAATCGCGGCAGGGGGCTCAGATTCAGCCCCAGCATTTT
>NA|TRBV5-1|TRBJ1-1|NA
CASSLEAGNTEAFF
TGCGCCAGCAGCTTGGAGGCAGGAAACACTGAAGCTTTCTTT
>TRBD1|TRBV18|TRBJ2-1|NA
CASSRGTADNEQFF
TGTGCCAGCTCACGAGGGACAGCCGACAATGAGCAGTTCTTC
>NA|TRBV21-1|TRBJ2-7|NA
CASSSPQGPHEQYF
TGTGCCAGCTCCTCCCCCCAGGGCCCCCACGAGCAGTACTTC
>NA|TRBV9|TRBJ2-1|NA
CASSVAGGNEQFF
TGTGCCAGCAGCGTAGCTGGCGGCAATGAGCAGTTCTTC
>NA|TRBV20-1|TRBJ2-7|NA
CSAWTNYEQYF
TGCAGTGCTTGGACTAACTACGAGCAGTACTTC
>TRBD2|TRBV18|TRBJ2-1|NA
CASSPTGLAGGSEQFF
TGTGCCAGCTCACCAACCGGACTAGCGGGAGGGAGTGAGCAGTTCTTC
>NA|TRBV15|TRBJ1-3|NA
CATSRGGLPFSGNTIYF
TGTGCCACCAGCAGAGGGGGCCTTCCATTCTCTGGAAACACCATATATTTT
>NA|TRBV7-6|TRBJ1-2|NA
CASSPLGEGGVYGYTF
TGTGCCAGCAGCCCCCTGGGGGAGGGGGGTGTCTATGGCTACACCTTC
>NA|TRBV25-1|TRBJ2-5|NA
CASSEGSRLQETQYF
TGTGCCAGCAGTGAAGGTAGTCGGCTACAAGAGACCCAGTACTTC
>NA|TRBV19|TRBJ2-1|few
CASRPLAGEQFF
TGTGCCAGTCGGCCGCTGGCGGGTGAGCAGTTCTTC
>NA|TRBV30|TRBJ2-7|NA
CAWSVSRANYEQYF
TGTGCCTGGAGTGTAAGTCGGGCCAACTACGAGCAGTACTTC
>NA|TRBV28|TRBJ1-1|NA
CASSSVWGRNTEAFF
TGTGCCAGCAGTTCCGTATGGGGTAGAAACACTGAAGCTTTCTTT
>TRBD2|TRBV28|TRBJ2-7|NA
CASSSQGPAGGYEQYF
TGTGCCAGCAGCTCACAGGGCCCAGCGGGAGGGTACGAGCAGTACTTC
>NA|TRBV19|TRBJ1-5|NA
CASTRVGSNQPQHF
TGTGCCAGTACTCGGGTAGGGAGCAATCAGCCCCAGCATTTT
>NA|TRBV5-6|TRBJ1-1|NA
CASSFRWNTEAFF
TGTGCCAGCAGCTTTAGATGGAACACTGAAGCTTTCTTT
>NA|TRBV11-3|TRBJ1-3|NA
CASSPGATGNTIYF
TGTGCCAGCAGCCCAGGGGCGACTGGAAACACCATATATTTT
>NA|TRBV5-5|TRBJ2-5|NA
CASKTNLALQETQYF
TGTGCCTCGAAAACTAACTTAGCCCTCCAAGAGACCCAGTACTTC
>NA|TRBV6-5|TRBJ2-1|NA
CASRVFSYNEQFF
TGTGCCAGCAGAGTCTTCTCCTACAATGAGCAGTTCTTC
>TRBD1|TRBV5-1|TRBJ2-3|NA
CASGGTGRTDTQYF
TGCGCCAGCGGGGGGACAGGGCGCACAGATACGCAGTATTTT
>NA|TRBV27|TRBJ2-7|NA
CASTMRGNIDEQYF
TGTGCCAGCACAATGAGAGGGAACATCGACGAGCAGTACTTC
>NA|TRBV19|TRBJ2-7|once
CASSSGPTPYEQYF
TGTGCCAGTAGTAGCGGGCCTACCCCCTACGAGCAGTACTTC
>NA|TRBV21-1|TRBJ2-7|NA
CASSSPGYEQYF
TGTGCCAGCAGCTCCCCGGGGTACGAGCAGTACTTC
>NA|TRBV5-1|TRBJ1-3|NA
CASSFGNGNTIYF
TGCGCCAGCAGCTTTGGCAATGGAAACACCATATATTTT
>NA|TRBV28|TRBJ1-3|NA
CASSPGGGNTIYF
TGTGCCAGCAGTCCCGGGGGGGGAAACACCATATATTTT
>TRBD2|TRBV29-1|TRBJ2-1|once
CSVGPSGDNEQFF
TGCAGCGTTGGGCCTAGCGGGGACAATGAGCAGTTCTTC
>NA|TRBV5-1|TRBJ2-7|NA
CASSLGQREQYF
TGCGCCAGCAGCTTAGGCCAACGCGAGCAGTACTTC
>TRBD2|TRBV27|TRBJ2-1|NA
CASSTLAGRRGNEQFF
TGTGCCAGCAGTACTCTAGCGGGGCGGCGGGGGAATGAGCAGTTCTTC
>NA|TRBV6-1|TRBJ2-1|NA
CASSVLSSVPDEQFF
TGTGCCAGCAGTGTCTTATCTAGCGTCCCGGATGAGCAGTTCTTC
>NA|TRBV5-4|TRBJ2-2|few
CASTKNRDGGELFF
TGTGCCAGCACCAAAAACAGGGATGGCGGGGAGCTGTTTTTT
>NA|TRBV7-5|TRBJ2-2|NA
CARSLGTRNTGELFF
TGTGCCAGAAGCCTGGGGACCAGAAACACCGGGGAGCTGTTTTTT
>NA|TRBV5-1|TRBJ2-3|NA
CASSWGNPSTDTQYF
TGCGCCAGCAGCTGGGGGAACCCTAGCACAGATACGCAGTATTTT
>TRBD1|TRBV7-2|TRBJ1-1|NA
CASSQTPTGRTEAFF
TGTGCCAGCAGCCAAACCCCGACAGGGCGCACTGAAGCTTTCTTT
>NA|TRBV19|TRBJ2-7|NA
CASSVRRSSYEQYF
TGTGCCAGTAGTGTCAGGAGAAGCTCCTACGAGCAGTACTTC
>TRBD1|TRBV28|TRBJ1-3|NA
CASRPPGQGNTIYF
TGTGCCAGCAGACCACCGGGACAGGGAAACACCATATATTTT
>TRBD1|TRBV29-1|TRBJ2-7|NA
CSVLGQGDTYEQYF
TGCAGCGTGCTTGGACAGGGGGATACCTACGAGCAGTACTTC
>NA|TRBV27|TRBJ1-5|NA
CASSPWGAQPQHF
TGTGCCAGCAGTCCATGGGGGGCGCAGCCCCAGCATTTT